These 20 T cell receptor beta chains came from one sample sequenced in a study of blood T cell repertoires in COVID-19. Measured with immunoSEQ multiplex PCR; TCRdb has only the in-frame clones, and not every one. In the table there are 300,000 to 400,000 clones, more than 75% of which are singletons. The sample taken for sequencing was peripheral blood. The origin of the receptors is a man in his forties or fifties with active or convalescent COVID-19.

V gene TRBV15 combines with J gene TRBJ2-3, with TRBD2 matching over 9 bases. In germline, CDR1 is LNHNV, CDR2 YYDKDF (reference sequence). V was clipped by 4 bases and J by 1 base; unmatched bases: 6. The CDR3 length is 16 residues. CDR3 sequence reads: CATSTLLAGGTDTQYF. The CDR3 DNA reads as TGTGCCACCAGCACCTTACTAGCGGGCGGCACAGATACGCAGTATTTT.

The chain employs TRBV5-4 and TRBJ2-1; 10 nucleotides align to TRBD2. The CDR3 spans 17 residues. Germline trimming cut 4 bases from V and 6 bases from J; bases unmatched to any gene: 13. Per the germline V gene, CDR1 is SGHNT and CDR2 is YYREEE (reference sequence). This chain's CDR3 is CASSKASGGVRSNEQFF. The CDR3 DNA sequence: TGTGCCAGCAGCAAGGCCAGCGGGGGGGTGCGTTCCAATGAGCAGTTCTTC.

The sample holds one count of this clone. CDR3 sequence reads: CSVDGNIDEQFF. In DNA, the CDR3 is TGCAGCGTTGACGGGAATATCGATGAGCAGTTCTTC. The chain employs TRBV29-1 and TRBJ2-1; a weak D match, TRBD2 (5 bases). Germline V gene sequence: CDR1 SQVTM, CDR2 ANQGSEA. V was trimmed by 3 bases and J by 8 bases, leaving 11 bases between them. The CDR3 contains 12 residues.

CDR3 sequence (DNA): TGTGCCAGCAGTTCCCAGGGACTTACCTCCTACGAGCAGTACTTC. Protein sequence: CASSSQGLTSYEQYF. The chain is built from TRBV28 and TRBJ2-7; D is perhaps TRBD2 (6 bases). Per the germline V gene, CDR1 is MDHEN and CDR2 is SYDVKM. The length of the CDR3 is 15 residues. V shed 4 bases and J shed 0 bases, with 13 bases lying between them. Supplemented by reference TRBV28 and TRBJ2-7, the full variable domain reads DVKVTQSSRYLVKRTGEKVFLECVQDMDHENMFWYRQDPGLGLRLIYFSYDVKMKEKGDIPEGYSVSREKKERFSLILESASTNQTSMYLCASSSQGLTSYEQYFGPGTRLTVT.

V gene TRBV6-2 or TRBV6-3 combines with J gene TRBJ2-3; 12 bases are shared with TRBD2. Germline CDR1 is MNHEY and CDR2 is SVGEGT. This CDR3 has 17 amino acids. Trimming removed 6 bases from V and 6 bases from J; junction bases left unmatched: 13. CDR3: CASSPRLAGALGDTQYF. The DNA of the CDR3 is TGTGCCAGCAGCCCTAGACTAGCGGGGGCCCTAGGGGATACGCAGTATTTT.

V and J are TRBV25-1 and TRBJ2-2; D is uncertain. Per germline, CDR1 MGHDK and CDR2 SYGVNS. V lost 7 bases to trimming and J lost 3 bases, with 15 bases between them. This CDR3 is 15 amino acids long. CDR3 nucleotides: TGTGCCAGCACCACTGCGGCAGCCGACACCGGGGAGCTGTTTTTT. Amino acids: CASTTAAADTGELFF.

The chain combines TRBV28 with TRBJ2-3, with D maybe TRBD2 (7 bases). The CDR3 is 14 residues long. The V end lost 3 bases, the J end lost 5 bases, and 12 bases lay between the germline ends. The germline V gene has CDR1 MDHEN and CDR2 SYDVKM. The CDR3 nucleotides are TGTGCCAGCAGTTTGGGGGGGGCTATAGATACGCAGTATTTT. It encodes CASSLGGAIDTQYF.

The V and J genes are TRBV3-1 (or the pseudogene TRBV3-2) and TRBJ2-5; tentatively, D is TRBD1 (6 bases). The CDR3 length is 15 residues. Trimming removed 2 bases at V and 4 bases at J, with 14 bases between. Germline CDR1 is LGHDT and CDR2 is YNNKEL (reference sequence). The chain's CDR3 is CASSQFTTGPETQYF. The CDR3 DNA is TGTGCCAGCAGCCAATTCACTACAGGGCCAGAGACCCAGTACTTC.

This clone appeared a single time. This sequence joins TRBV7-3 and TRBJ2-1, with 8 nucleotides matching TRBD2. Germline loops: CDR1 SGHTA, CDR2 FQGTGA. Trimming cost V 1 base and J 0 bases; bases outside gene matches: 5. The CDR3 spans 17 residues. The CDR3 DNA follows: TGTGCCAGCAGCTTAATGCCGCTAGCGGGCTCCTACAATGAGCAGTTCTTC. It yields the protein CASSLMPLAGSYNEQFF.

This chain links TRBV7-8 with TRBJ1-6; 8 bases agree with TRBD1. V was clipped by 4 bases and J by 2 bases; unmatched bases: 16. The germline V gene has CDR1 SGHVS and CDR2 FQNEAQ. CDR3 length: 20 residues. This chain's CDR3 is CASSSLTGGTNLPYNSPLHF. CDR3 sequence (DNA): TGTGCCAGCAGCTCACTAACAGGGGGAACTAACCTACCCTATAATTCACCCCTCCACTTT.

The chain couples TRBV4-1 to TRBJ1-5; 7 bases are shared with TRBD1. Germline V gene sequence: CDR1 MGHRA, CDR2 YSYEKL. Trimming removed 1 base from V and 1 base from J; junction bases left unmatched: 4. The CDR3 sequence is 16 residues long. CDR3 in amino acids: CASSQGQGSSNQPQHF. CDR3 nucleotide sequence: TGCGCCAGCAGCCAAGGACAGGGATCGAGCAATCAGCCCCAGCATTTT.

The CDR3 is CASSSEGGGEQYF. The CDR3 nucleotides are TGCGCCAGCAGCTCTGAAGGAGGAGGGGAGCAGTACTTC. The chain is built from TRBV5-1 and TRBJ2-7; TRBD2 is a possible D gene (6 bases). V lost 3 bases and J 7 bases, leaving 14 bases between the germline ends. Germline-derived CDR1 and CDR2 are SGHRS and YFSETQ. The CDR3 extends over 13 amino acids. Filled out from reference TRBV5-1 and TRBJ2-7, the complete variable domain reads KAGVTQTPRYLIKTRGQQVTLSCSPISGHRSVSWYQQTPGQGLQFLFEYFSETQRNKGNFPGRFSGRQFSNSRSEMNVSTLELGDSALYLCASSSEGGGEQYFGPGTRLTVT.

The J gene is TRBJ1-3, the V gene TRBV15; no reliable D call. This CDR3 contains 16 residues. Per germline, CDR1 LNHNV and CDR2 YYDKDF (reference sequence). V was clipped by 3 bases and J by 0 bases, with 12 bases between them. CDR3 coding DNA: TGTGCCACCAGCAGGGACTTCCCAAACTCTGGAAACACCATATATTTT. It is translated as CATSRDFPNSGNTIYF.

This clone has only a few counts. The chain is built from TRBV5-1 and TRBJ2-5, with 10 bases that match TRBD1. CDR1 is SGHRS and CDR2 is YFSETQ in the germline V gene. This CDR3 has 16 residues. The V and J ends lost 0 bases and 4 bases, in that order; junction bases with no gene match: 6. The CDR3: CASSLATGQGRETQYF. CDR3 nucleotides: TGCGCCAGCAGCTTGGCCACGGGACAGGGGCGAGAGACCCAGTACTTC.

The chain has TRBV3-1 (or the pseudogene TRBV3-2) and TRBJ2-2, with 9 bases aligning to TRBD2. With V trimmed by 0 bases and J by 7 bases, 9 bases remained unmatched. CDR1 and CDR2 (germline): LGHDT, YNNKEL (reference sequence). The CDR3 runs 17 residues. The DNA for the CDR3 is TGTGCCAGCAGCCAAGAGAGGAGCGGGAGGAATGTCGGGGAGCTGTTTTTT. This translates into CASSQERSGRNVGELFF.

The rearrangement uses TRBV13 and TRBJ2-7; 7 nucleotides match TRBD1. CDR1 is PRHDT, CDR2 FYEKMQ, per germline (reference sequence). This CDR3 is 15 amino acids long. The V segment lost 3 bases and the J segment 0 bases; nucleotides outside the gene matches: 5. CDR3 sequence: CASSLDRTSSYEQYF. In DNA form, the CDR3 reads TGTGCCAGCAGCTTGGACAGGACGTCCTCCTACGAGCAGTACTTC.

The chain joins TRBV5-1 to TRBJ2-7, with 15 positions matching TRBD2. With V trimmed by 3 bases and J by 7 bases, 2 bases remained unmatched. The CDR3 length is 14 residues. In germline, CDR1 is SGHRS, CDR2 YFSETQ. The CDR3 sequence is CASSSGLAGGEQYF. CDR3 nucleotide sequence: TGCGCCAGCAGCTCCGGACTAGCGGGAGGGGAGCAGTACTTC.

The chain carries TRBV5-1 and TRBJ2-2, with 10 positions matching TRBD1. There are 15 residues in the CDR3. V dropped 0 bases and J dropped 7; count of bases not matched to a gene: 3. Germline values: CDR1 SGHRS, CDR2 YFSETQ. CDR3 DNA sequence: TGCGCCAGCAGCTTGGGACAGGGGGCGGACGGGGAGCTGTTTTTT. Residues: CASSLGQGADGELFF. The full variable domain, with the rest looked up from reference TRBV5-1 and TRBJ2-2, is KAGVTQTPRYLIKTRGQQVTLSCSPISGHRSVSWYQQTPGQGLQFLFEYFSETQRNKGNFPGRFSGRQFSNSRSEMNVSTLELGDSALYLCASSLGQGADGELFFGEGSRLTVL.

V gene TRBV9 combines with J gene TRBJ2-2; D might be TRBD2 (6 bases). Germline CDR1 SGDLS, CDR2 YYNGEE. V lost 1 base, J lost 8 bases, and 9 bases lay in between. This CDR3 spans 13 amino acids. CDR3 amino acids: CASSVTGGGELFF. DNA for the CDR3: TGTGCCAGCAGCGTAACCGGGGGAGGGGAGCTGTTTTTT.

This chain joins TRBV28 and TRBJ1-6; D possibly corresponds to TRBD1 (5 bases). The CDR3 has 12 amino acids. V was clipped by 7 bases and J by 9 bases, with 10 bases between them. Germline CDR1 and CDR2: MDHEN and SYDVKM. CDR3 amino acids: CASNDRSSPLHF. Here the CDR3 DNA reads TGTGCCAGCAATGACAGATCTTCACCCCTCCACTTT.